This TCR beta chain was profiled in a study of CD8 T cells in Susac syndrome. An amount of RNA that ranged from about 0.45 to 1 ug was reverse transcribed with random hexamers. TCRdb independently ran MiXCR on the immunoSEQ multiplex PCR reads; one entry per CDR3 protein. The data contain about 190,000 distinct CDR3 sequences, 95% of them seen just once; the ten biggest clones take up 0.098%. This clonotype was detected once. A read error may produce the germline difference seen at one junction end. From germline, CDR1 is DFQATT and CDR2 SNEGSKA (reference sequence). This CDR3 has 12 residues. All included Susac syndrome patients satisfied recently defined diagnostic criteria for definite or probable disease.

The V and J genes are TRBV20-1 and TRBJ1-2; D unresolved. Input material: CD4+ T cells from PBMCs. This clonotype was obtained from a human donor with Susac syndrome. The CDR3: CSAMALTYSYTF. In DNA, the CDR3 is TGCAGCGCTATGGCTCTAACTTATAGCTACACCTTC.